The T cell receptor (beta chain) under discussion was sequenced for a study of blood T cell repertoires in COVID-19. At the level of the study: Researchers got acute and convalescent COVID-19 samples from the United States, Italy and Spain. The cDNA or gDNA used as material had been derived from T cells, B-cell-depleted T cells, or PBMCs.

Individuals drawn from some 25 US areas were roughly 18 to 95 years old. Cohort assignment relied on participant-reported clinical history. Germline trimming cut 5 bases from V and 4 bases from J; bases unmatched to any gene: 7. This CDR3 is 17 amino acids long. CDR1 SGHVS and CDR2 FQNEAQ come from the germline V gene. Clones were sequenced by immunoSEQ multiplex PCR, and TCRdb holds only the in-frame ones, with some missing. The sample includes around 300,000 clones, more than 80% of them seen just once. This receptor was identified in a woman aged 18-35 years who had recovered from COVID-19. Sequencing used PBMCs or T cells enriched from blood (not recorded which). The rearrangement joins TRBV7-8 to TRBJ1-6; TRBD1 matches 11 bases. The CDR3 protein is CASSLWTGGRYNSPLHF. In nucleotides, the CDR3 is TGTGCCAGCAGCCTCTGGACAGGGGGCCGGTATAATTCACCCCTCCACTTT.